This note documents a single T cell receptor beta chain sequence. This CDR3 is 17 amino acids long. The V gene end was trimmed by 4 bases and the J gene end by 2 bases; junction bases not matched to a gene: 10. Germline CDR1 MNHNS, CDR2 SASEGT. In the original analysis: Counts of nucleated cells, estimated from reference gene primer amplification, were obtained. Profiling relied on immunoSEQ multiplex PCR, and the TCRdb table lists in-frame clones only, not all of them. V, J and clone size are those of that table, while D and trimming were read from the DNA. Altogether about 75,000 clones are present, 88% being singletons, with the ten largest covering 15% to 20%. These data belong to a study of blood T cell repertoires in COVID-19.

The material sequenced was peripheral blood. This TCR came from a human donor in a cohort sampled during active COVID-19. This sequence joins TRBV6-1 and TRBJ1-2; TRBD1 matches 10 bases. As DNA, the CDR3 is TGTGCCAGCAGTGCCCCGGGACAGGGGATTTCCAACTATGGCTACACCTTC. Translation gives CASSAPGQGISNYGYTF.